This T cell receptor (beta chain) was profiled in a study of cytomegalovirus exposure and HLA in healthy donors. Study as a whole: Clustering assigned about 79% of the approximately 400 genotyped donors to the Caucasian-associated ancestry cluster. The study, taken as a whole, reports: Cytomegalovirus-associated TCR beta chains were listed, numbering some 170. Per published reports, the classifier diagnosed cytomegalovirus status with high specificity and sensitivity.

Concerning this clone: Antigen specificity is unknown.

A multiplex PCR was run with 60 Vbeta primers and 13 Jbeta primers. Libraries were prepared by immunoSEQ multiplex PCR; TCRdb keeps only in-frame clonotypes and omits some of them. The table has roughly 120,000 clones, about 76% seen once. Sequenced sample: PBMCs. This clonotype originated in a woman in her thirties or forties in good health and CMV-seronegative.

The CDR3 protein is CASSLLRNEQFF. DNA for the CDR3: TGTGCCAGCAGTTTATTGCGTAATGAGCAGTTCTTC. The rearrangement links TRBV28 to TRBJ2-1, with D uncertain. V lost 1 base, J lost 7 bases, and 5 bases lay in between. In germline, CDR1 is MDHEN, CDR2 SYDVKM. The CDR3 extends over 12 amino acids.